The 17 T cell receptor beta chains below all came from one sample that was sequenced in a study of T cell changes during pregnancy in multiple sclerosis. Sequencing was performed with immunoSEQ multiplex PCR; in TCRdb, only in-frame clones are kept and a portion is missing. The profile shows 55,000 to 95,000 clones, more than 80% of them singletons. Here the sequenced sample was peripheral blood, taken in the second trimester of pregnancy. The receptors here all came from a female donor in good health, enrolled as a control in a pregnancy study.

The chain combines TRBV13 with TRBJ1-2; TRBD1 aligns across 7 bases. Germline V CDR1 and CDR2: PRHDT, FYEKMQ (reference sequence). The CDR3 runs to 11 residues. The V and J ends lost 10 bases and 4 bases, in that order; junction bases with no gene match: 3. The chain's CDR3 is CATWDSYGYTF. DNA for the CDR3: TGTGCCACCTGGGACAGCTATGGCTACACCTTC.

The CDR3 reads CASSVYRGSNTEAFF. The CDR3, as DNA: TGTGCCAGCAGCGTGTACAGGGGTTCGAACACTGAAGCTTTCTTT. J is TRBJ1-1 and V is TRBV9; TRBD1 matches at 7 bases. V was pared by 2 bases and J by 1 base, with 5 bases of the junction left unmatched. Germline V gene data show CDR1 as SGDLS and CDR2 as YYNGEE. The CDR3 is 15 amino acids.

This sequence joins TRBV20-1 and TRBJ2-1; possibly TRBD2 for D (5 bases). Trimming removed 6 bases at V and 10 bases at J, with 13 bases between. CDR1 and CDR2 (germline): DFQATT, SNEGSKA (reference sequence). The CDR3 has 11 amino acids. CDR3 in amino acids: CSAPLAREQFF. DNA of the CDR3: TGCAGTGCCCCTCTAGCAAGAGAGCAGTTCTTC.

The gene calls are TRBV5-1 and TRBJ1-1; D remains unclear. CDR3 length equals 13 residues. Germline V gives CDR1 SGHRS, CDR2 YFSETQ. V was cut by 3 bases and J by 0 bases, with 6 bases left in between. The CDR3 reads CASSSTVNTEAFF. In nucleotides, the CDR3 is TGCGCCAGCAGCTCTACAGTGAACACTGAAGCTTTCTTT.

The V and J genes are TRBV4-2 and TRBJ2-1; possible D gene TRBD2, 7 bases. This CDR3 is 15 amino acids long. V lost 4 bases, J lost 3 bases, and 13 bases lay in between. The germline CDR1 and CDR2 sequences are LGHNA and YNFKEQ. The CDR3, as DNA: TGTGCCAGCAGCCGAGAGGGGGGGATCTACAATGAGCAGTTCTTC. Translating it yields CASSREGGIYNEQFF.

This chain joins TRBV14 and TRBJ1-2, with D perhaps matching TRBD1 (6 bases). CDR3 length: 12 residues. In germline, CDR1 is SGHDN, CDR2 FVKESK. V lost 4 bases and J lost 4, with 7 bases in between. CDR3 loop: CASSPQGYGYTF. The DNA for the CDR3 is TGTGCCAGCAGCCCACAGGGCTATGGCTACACCTTC.

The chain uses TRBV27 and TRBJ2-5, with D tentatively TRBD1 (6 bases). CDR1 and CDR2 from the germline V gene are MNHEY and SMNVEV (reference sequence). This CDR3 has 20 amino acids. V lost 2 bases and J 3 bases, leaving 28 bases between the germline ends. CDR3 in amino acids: CASSLRHLSIAGAIEETQYF. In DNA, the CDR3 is TGTGCCAGCAGTTTACGCCATCTCTCGATAGCAGGGGCCATCGAAGAGACCCAGTACTTC.

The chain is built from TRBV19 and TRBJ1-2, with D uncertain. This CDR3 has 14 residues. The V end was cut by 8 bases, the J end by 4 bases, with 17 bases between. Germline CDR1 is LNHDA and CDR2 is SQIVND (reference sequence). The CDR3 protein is CASWGPGGGYGYTF. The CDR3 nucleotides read TGTGCCAGTTGGGGTCCCGGAGGCGGCTATGGCTACACCTTC.

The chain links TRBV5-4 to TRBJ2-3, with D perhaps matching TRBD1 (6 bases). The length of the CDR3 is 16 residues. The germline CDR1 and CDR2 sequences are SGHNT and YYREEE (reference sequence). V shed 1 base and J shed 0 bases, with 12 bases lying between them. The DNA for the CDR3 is TGTGCCAGCAGCTTGCCTGACAGGCTGAGCACAGATACGCAGTATTTT. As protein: CASSLPDRLSTDTQYF.

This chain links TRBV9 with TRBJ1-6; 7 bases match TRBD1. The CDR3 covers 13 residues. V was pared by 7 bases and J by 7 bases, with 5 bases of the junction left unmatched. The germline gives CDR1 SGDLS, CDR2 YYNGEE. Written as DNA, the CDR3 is TGTGCCAGCCAAGGGGACAGCAATTCACCCCTCCACTTT. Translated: CASQGDSNSPLHF.

The CDR3 DNA sequence: TGTGCCAGCAGCGTACCCCCCGTGAACACTGAAGCTTTCTTT. Encoded protein: CASSVPPVNTEAFF. The chain joins TRBV9 to TRBJ1-1; unclear D gene. V was trimmed by 1 base and J by 0 bases, leaving 7 bases between them. This CDR3 region has 14 residues. Per germline, CDR1 SGDLS and CDR2 YYNGEE. Full variable domain (missing parts from reference TRBV9 and TRBJ1-1): DSGVTQTPKHLITATGQRVTLRCSPRSGDLSVYWYQQSLDQGLQFLIQYYNGEERAKGNILERFSAQQFPDLHSELNLSSLELGDSALYFCASSVPPVNTEAFFGQGTRLTVV.

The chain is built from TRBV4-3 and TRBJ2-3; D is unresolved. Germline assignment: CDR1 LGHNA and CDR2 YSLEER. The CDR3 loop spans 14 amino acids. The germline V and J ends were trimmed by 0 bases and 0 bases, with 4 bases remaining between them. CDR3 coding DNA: TGCGCCAGCAGCCAAGATGGCAGCACAGATACGCAGTATTTT. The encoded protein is CASSQDGSTDTQYF.

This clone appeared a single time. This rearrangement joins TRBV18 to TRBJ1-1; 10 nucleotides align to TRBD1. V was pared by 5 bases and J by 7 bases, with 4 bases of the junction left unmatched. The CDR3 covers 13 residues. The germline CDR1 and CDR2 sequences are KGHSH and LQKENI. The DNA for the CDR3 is TGTGCCAGCTCAGACAGGGGGCGGGGTGAAGCTTTCTTT. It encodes CASSDRGRGEAFF.

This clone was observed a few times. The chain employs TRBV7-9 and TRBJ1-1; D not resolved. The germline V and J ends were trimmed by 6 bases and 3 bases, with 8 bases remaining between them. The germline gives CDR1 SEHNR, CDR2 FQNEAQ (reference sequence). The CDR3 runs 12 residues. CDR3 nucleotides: TGTGCCAGCAGACAGCGGGACACTGAAGCTTTCTTT. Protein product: CASRQRDTEAFF.

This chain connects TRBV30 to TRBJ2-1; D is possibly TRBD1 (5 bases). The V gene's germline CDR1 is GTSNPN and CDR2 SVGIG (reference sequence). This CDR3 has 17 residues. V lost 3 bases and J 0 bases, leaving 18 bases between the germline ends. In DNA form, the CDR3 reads TGTGCCTGGAGCCCGACAGCAAGCCCTAGCTCCTACAATGAGCAGTTCTTC. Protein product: CAWSPTASPSSYNEQFF. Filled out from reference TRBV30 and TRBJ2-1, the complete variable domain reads SQTIHQWPATLVQPVGSPLSLECTVEGTSNPNLYWYRQAAGRGLQLLFYSVGIGQISSEVPQNLSASRPQDRQFILSSKKLLLSDSGFYLCAWSPTASPSSYNEQFFGPGTRLTVL.

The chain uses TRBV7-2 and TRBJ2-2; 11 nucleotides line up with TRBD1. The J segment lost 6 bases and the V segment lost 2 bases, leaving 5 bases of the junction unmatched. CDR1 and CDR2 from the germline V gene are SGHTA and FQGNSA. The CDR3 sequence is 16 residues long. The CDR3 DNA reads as TGTGCCAGCAGCTTAATGGGACAGGGGGTCGCCGGGGAGCTGTTTTTT. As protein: CASSLMGQGVAGELFF.

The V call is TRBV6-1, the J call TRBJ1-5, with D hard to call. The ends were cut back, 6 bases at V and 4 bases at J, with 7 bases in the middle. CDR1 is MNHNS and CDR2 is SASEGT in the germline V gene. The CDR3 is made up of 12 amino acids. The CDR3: CASRGPNQPQHF. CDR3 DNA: TGTGCCAGCAGGGGCCCTAATCAGCCCCAGCATTTT.